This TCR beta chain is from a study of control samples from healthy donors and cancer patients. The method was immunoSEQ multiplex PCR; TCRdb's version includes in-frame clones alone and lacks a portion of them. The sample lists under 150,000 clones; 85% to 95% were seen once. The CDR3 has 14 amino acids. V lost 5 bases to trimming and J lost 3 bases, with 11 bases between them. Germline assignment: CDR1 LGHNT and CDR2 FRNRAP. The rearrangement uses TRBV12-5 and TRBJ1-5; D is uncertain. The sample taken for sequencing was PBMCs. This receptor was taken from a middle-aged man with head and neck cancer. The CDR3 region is CASGKDRYNQPQHF. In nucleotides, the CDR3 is TGTGCTAGTGGTAAGGACCGATACAATCAGCCCCAGCATTTT.